This T cell receptor beta chain was observed in a study of identical twins. TCRdb ran MiXCR on the 5' RACE reads and lists one entry per CDR3 protein. Found here are 640,000 or so distinct CDR3 sequences, 6.1% of them singletons; the top ten hold around 1.9%. The V and J ends lost 4 bases and 3 bases, in that order; junction bases with no gene match: 4. CDR3 length: 13 amino acids. From germline, CDR1 is SQVTM and CDR2 ANQGSEA. In this sample, this clonotype turned up many times. The chain combines TRBV29-1 with TRBJ2-7, with TRBD1 identical over 9 bases. Material for sequencing was naive T cells sorted from blood. This clonotype was sampled from a man aged 18 to 30 in good health. The CDR3 coding sequence is TGCAGCGTTGTGAGGGACAGGGACTACGAGCAGTACTTC. It is translated as CSVVRDRDYEQYF.